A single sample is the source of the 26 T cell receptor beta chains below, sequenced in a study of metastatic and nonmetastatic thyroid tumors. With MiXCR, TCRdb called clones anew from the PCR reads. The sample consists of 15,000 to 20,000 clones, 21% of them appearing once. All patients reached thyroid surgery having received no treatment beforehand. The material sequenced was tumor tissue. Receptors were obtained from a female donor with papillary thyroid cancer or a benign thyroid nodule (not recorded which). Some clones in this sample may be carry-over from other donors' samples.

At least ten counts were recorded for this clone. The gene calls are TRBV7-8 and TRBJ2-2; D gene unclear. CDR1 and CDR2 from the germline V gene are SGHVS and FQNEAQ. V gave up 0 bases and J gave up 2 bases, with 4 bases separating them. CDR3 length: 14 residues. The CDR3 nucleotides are TGTGCCAGCAGCTTAGCGGGAAACACCGGGGAGCTGTTTTTT. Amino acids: CASSLAGNTGELFF.

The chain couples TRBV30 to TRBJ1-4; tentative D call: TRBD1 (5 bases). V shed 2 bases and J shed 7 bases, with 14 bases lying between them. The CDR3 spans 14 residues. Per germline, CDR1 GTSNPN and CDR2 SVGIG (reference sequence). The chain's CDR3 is CAWSSGSTGEKLFF. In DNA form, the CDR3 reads TGTGCCTGGAGTTCAGGGTCTACAGGTGAAAAACTGTTTTTT.

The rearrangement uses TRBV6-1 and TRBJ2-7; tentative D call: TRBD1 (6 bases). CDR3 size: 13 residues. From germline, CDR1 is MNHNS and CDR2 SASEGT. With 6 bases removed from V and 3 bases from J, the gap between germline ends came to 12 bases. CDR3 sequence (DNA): TGTGCCAGCAGCCGGACAGATAACTACGAGCAGTACTTC. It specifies CASSRTDNYEQYF.

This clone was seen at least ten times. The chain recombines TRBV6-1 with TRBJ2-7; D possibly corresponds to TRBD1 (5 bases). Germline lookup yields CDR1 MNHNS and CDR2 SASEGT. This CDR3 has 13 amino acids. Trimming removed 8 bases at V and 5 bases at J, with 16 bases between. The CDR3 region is CASDESGKDEQYF. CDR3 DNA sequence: TGTGCCAGCGATGAGTCAGGGAAGGACGAGCAGTACTTC.

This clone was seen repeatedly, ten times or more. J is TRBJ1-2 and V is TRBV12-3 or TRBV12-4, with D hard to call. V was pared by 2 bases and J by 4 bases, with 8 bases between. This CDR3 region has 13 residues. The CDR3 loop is CASSLSRGYGYTF. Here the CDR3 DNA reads TGTGCCAGCAGTTTAAGCCGGGGCTATGGCTACACCTTC.

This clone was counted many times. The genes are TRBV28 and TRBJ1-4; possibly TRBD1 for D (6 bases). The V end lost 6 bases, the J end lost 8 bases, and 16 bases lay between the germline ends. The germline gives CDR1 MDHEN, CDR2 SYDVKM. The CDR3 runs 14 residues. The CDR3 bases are TGTGCCAGCAGCCCGGGGGGGGGCGAGGAAAAACTGTTTTTT. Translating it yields CASSPGGGEEKLFF. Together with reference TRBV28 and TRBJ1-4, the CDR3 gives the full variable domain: DVKVTQSSRYLVKRTGEKVFLECVQDMDHENMFWYRQDPGLGLRLIYFSYDVKMKEKGDIPEGYSVSREKKERFSLILESASTNQTSMYLCASSPGGGEEKLFFGSGTQLSVL.

The CDR3 nucleotides are TGCGCCAGCAGCCATTCCCGACTAGCGGGGGATCAAGAGACCCAGTACTTC. It codes for CASSHSRLAGDQETQYF. The chain combines TRBV4-1 with TRBJ2-5; TRBD2 matches 12 bases. The germline gives CDR1 MGHRA, CDR2 YSYEKL. CDR3 size: 17 residues. J lost 2 bases, V lost 3 bases, and 7 bases had no gene match.

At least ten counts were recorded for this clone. The CDR3 here is CASSQGGASSSYEQYF. CDR3 sequence (DNA): TGCGCCAGCAGCCAGGGGGGGGCGTCGTCCTCCTACGAGCAGTACTTC. The chain joins TRBV5-1 to TRBJ2-7, with D perhaps assigned TRBD1 or TRBD2 (7 bases each). There are 16 residues in the CDR3. Trimming took off 4 bases at V and 0 bases at J, with 17 bases between the two ends. The V gene's germline CDR1 is SGHRS and CDR2 YFSETQ.

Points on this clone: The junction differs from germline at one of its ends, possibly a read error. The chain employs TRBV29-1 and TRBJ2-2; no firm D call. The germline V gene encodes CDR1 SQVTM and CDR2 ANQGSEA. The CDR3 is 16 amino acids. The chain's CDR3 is CSATPVLKANTWELFF. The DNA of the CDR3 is TGCAGCGCTACTCCGGTACTGAAAGCGAACACCTGGGAGCTGTTTTTT.

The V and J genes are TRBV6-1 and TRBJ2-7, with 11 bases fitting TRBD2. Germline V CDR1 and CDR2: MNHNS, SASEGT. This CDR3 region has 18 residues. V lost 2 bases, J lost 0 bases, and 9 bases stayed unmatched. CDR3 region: CASSESTTSGMLSYEQYF. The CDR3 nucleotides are TGTGCCAGCAGTGAATCCACGACTAGCGGGATGCTCTCCTACGAGCAGTACTTC.

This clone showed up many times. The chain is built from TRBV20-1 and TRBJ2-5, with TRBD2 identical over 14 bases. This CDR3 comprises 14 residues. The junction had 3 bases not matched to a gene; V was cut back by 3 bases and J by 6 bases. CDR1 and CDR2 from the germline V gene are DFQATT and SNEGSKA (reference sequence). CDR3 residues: CSASGTSGSQTQYF. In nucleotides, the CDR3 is TGCAGTGCTAGCGGGACTAGCGGGAGCCAGACCCAGTACTTC.

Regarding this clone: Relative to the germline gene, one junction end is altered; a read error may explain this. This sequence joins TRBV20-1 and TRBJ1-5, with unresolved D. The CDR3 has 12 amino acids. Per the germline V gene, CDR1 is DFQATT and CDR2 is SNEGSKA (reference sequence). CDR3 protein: CSARSQNQPQHF. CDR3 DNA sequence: TGCAGTGCTCGAAGTCAAAATCAGCCCCAGCATTTC.

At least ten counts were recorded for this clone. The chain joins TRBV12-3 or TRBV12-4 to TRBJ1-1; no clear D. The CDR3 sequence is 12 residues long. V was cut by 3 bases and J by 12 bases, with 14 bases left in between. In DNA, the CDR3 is TGTGCCAGCAGTTTTGACGGTAAGGGCTCTTTCTTT. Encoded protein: CASSFDGKGSFF.

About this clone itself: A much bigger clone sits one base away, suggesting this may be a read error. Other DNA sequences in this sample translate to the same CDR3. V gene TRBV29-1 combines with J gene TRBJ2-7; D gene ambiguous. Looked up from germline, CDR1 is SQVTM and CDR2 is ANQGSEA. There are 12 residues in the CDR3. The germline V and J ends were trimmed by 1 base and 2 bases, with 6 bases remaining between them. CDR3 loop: CSVEGAPYEQYF. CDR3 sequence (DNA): TGCAGCGTTGAAGGGGCACCCTACGAGCAGTACTTC.

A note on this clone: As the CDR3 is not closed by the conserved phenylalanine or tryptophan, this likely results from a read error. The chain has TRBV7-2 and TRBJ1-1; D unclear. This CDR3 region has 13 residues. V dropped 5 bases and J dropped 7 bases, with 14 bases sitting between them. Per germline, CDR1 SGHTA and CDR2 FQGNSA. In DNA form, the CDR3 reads TGTGCCAGCAGCCACACAAGAAGTAATGAAGCTTTCTCT. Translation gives CASSHTRSNEAFS.

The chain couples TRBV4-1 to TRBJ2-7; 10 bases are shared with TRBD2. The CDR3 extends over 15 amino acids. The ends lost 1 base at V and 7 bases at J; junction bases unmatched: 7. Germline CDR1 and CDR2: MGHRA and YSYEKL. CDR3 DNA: TGCGCCAGCAGCCAAGCAGCGGGGGGGATGTGGGAGCAGTACTTC. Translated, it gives CASSQAAGGMWEQYF.

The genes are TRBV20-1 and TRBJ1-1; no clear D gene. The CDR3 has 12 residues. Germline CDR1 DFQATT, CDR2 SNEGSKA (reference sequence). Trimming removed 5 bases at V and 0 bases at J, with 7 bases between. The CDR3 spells CSAASMNTEAFF. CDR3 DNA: TGCAGTGCTGCCTCGATGAACACTGAAGCTTTCTTT.

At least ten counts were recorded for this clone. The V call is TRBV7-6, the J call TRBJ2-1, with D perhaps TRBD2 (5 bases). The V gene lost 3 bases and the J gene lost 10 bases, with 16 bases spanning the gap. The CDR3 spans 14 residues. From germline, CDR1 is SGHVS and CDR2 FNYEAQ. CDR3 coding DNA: TGTGCCAGCAGCTTGACTAACTTGGGCTGGGAGCAGTTCTTC. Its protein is CASSLTNLGWEQFF.

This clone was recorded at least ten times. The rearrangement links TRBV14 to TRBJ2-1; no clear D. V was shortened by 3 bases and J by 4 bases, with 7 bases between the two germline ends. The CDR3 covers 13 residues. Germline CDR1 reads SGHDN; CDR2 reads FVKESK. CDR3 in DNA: TGTGCCAGCAGCCAGTCCACGTACAATGAGCAGTTCTTC. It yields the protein CASSQSTYNEQFF.

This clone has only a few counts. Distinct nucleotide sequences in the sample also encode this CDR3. CDR3 nucleotides: TGCGCCAGCAGCTTGGGGGGAACTATGAACACTGAAGCTTTCTTT. This translates into CASSLGGTMNTEAFF. This chain connects TRBV5-1 to TRBJ1-1; D not certain. The CDR3 covers 15 residues. With 0 bases removed from V and 0 bases from J, the gap between germline ends came to 9 bases. Germline assignment: CDR1 SGHRS and CDR2 YFSETQ. The full variable domain, rest sourced from reference TRBV5-1 and TRBJ1-1, is KAGVTQTPRYLIKTRGQQVTLSCSPISGHRSVSWYQQTPGQGLQFLFEYFSETQRNKGNFPGRFSGRQFSNSRSEMNVSTLELGDSALYLCASSLGGTMNTEAFFGQGTRLTVV.

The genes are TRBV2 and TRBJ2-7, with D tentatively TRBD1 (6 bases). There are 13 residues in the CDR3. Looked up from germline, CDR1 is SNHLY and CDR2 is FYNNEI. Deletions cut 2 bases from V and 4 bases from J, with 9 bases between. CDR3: CASSEWGQYEQYF. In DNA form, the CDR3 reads TGTGCCAGCAGTGAATGGGGGCAATACGAGCAGTACTTC.

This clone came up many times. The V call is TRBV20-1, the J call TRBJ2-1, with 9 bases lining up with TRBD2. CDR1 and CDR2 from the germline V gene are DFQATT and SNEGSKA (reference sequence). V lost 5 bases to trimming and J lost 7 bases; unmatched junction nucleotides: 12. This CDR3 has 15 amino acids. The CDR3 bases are TGCAGTGCTCCAGCACTTAGCGGGAGAGGGAATGAGCAGTTCTTC. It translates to CSAPALSGRGNEQFF.

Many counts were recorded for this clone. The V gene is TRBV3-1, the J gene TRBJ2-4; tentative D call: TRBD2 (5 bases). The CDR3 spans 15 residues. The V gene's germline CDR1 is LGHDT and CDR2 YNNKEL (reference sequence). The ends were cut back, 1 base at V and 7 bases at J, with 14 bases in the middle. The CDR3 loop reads CASSQGRASTNIQYF. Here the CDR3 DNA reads TGTGCCAGCAGCCAAGGGCGGGCTAGTACTAACATTCAGTACTTC.

DNA for the CDR3: TGTGCCACCAGCAGAGCCACGGGAGCCTATGGCTACACCTTC. This sequence encodes CATSRATGAYGYTF. The V and J genes are TRBV15 and TRBJ1-2; no reliable D call. Germline values: CDR1 LNHNV, CDR2 YYDKDF (reference sequence). Between the trimmed V and J ends, which lost 1 base and 4 bases, there was a span of 10 bases. The CDR3 extends over 14 amino acids.

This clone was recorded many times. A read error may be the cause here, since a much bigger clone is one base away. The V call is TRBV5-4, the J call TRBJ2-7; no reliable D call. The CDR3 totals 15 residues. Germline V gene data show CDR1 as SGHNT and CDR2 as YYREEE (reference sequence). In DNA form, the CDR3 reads TGTGTCAGCAGCTTAGGGCTGGGCAGGTCCTACGAGCAGTACTTC. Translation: CVSSLGLGRSYEQYF. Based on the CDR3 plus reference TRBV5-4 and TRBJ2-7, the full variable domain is ETGVTQSPTHLIKTRGQQVTLRCSSQSGHNTVSWYQQALGQGPQFIFQYYREEENGRGNFPPRFSGLQFPNYSSELNVNALELDDSALYLCVSSLGLGRSYEQYFGPGTRLTVT.

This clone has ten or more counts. CDR3 amino acids: CSAARPGTYEQYF. The CDR3 DNA follows: TGCAGTGCCGCTCGACCTGGAACCTACGAGCAGTACTTC. This chain connects TRBV20-1 to TRBJ2-7; D is ambiguous. The V gene lost 6 bases and the J gene lost 2 bases, with 14 bases spanning the gap. The CDR3 totals 13 residues. Germline values: CDR1 DFQATT, CDR2 SNEGSKA (reference sequence).